The text below deals with one TCR beta chain. Its target is not known. After extraction with the RNeasy kit, roughly 0.5 to 1 ug of the RNA was reverse transcribed using random hexamers. Multiplex PCR with immunoSEQ amplified the TCR beta CDR3 across 54 Vbeta and 13 Jbeta. TCRdb fed the immunoSEQ multiplex PCR reads into MiXCR, producing one record per CDR3 protein. Counted here are roughly 200,000 distinct CDR3 sequences, over 85% occurring once; the ten biggest clones make up about 0.1%. The source of the sample is a study of CD8 T cells in Susac syndrome. Findings and caveats of the study: It was acknowledged in the study that the number of individuals who were included in its TCR sequencing and HLA analysis was relatively small.

The CDR3 covers 14 residues. V lost 8 bases to trimming and J lost 1 base, with 18 bases between them. Germline-derived CDR1 and CDR2 are SQVTM and ANQGSEA. High-throughput TCR beta sequencing covered peripheral CD8+ and CD4+ T cells. Matched for age and sex, the controls were healthy donors. The TCR was taken from a human donor in good health. The chain combines TRBV29-1 with TRBJ2-7; weak D call: TRBD1 (5 bases). The specimen sequenced was CD4+ T cells from PBMCs. The CDR3 sequence is CSTKLEQASYEQYF. The CDR3 region has the DNA TGCAGCACAAAGCTGGAACAGGCATCCTACGAGCAGTACTTC.